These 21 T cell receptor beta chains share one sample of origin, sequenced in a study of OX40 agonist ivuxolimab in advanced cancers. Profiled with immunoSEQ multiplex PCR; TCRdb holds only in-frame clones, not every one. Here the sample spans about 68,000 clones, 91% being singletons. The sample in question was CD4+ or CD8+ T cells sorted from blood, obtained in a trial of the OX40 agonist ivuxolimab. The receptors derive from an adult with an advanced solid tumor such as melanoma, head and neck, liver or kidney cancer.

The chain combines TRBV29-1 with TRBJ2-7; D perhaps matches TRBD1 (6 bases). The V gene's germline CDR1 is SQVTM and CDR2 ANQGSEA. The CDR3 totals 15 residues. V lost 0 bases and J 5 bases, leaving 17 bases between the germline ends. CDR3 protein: CSVEDIYRDRHEQYF. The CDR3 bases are TGCAGCGTTGAAGATATTTACAGGGATCGCCACGAGCAGTACTTC.

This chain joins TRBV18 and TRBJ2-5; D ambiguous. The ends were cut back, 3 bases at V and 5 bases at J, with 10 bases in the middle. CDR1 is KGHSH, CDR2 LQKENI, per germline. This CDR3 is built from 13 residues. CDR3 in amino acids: CASSPGRMETQYF. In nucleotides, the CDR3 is TGTGCCAGCTCACCCGGACGAATGGAGACCCAGTACTTC.

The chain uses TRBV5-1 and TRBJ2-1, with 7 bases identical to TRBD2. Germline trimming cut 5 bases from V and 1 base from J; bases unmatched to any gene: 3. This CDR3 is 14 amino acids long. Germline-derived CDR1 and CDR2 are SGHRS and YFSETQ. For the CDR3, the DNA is TGCGCCAGCAGTTTGCGGGAGTCCTACAATGAGCAGTTCTTC. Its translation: CASSLRESYNEQFF.

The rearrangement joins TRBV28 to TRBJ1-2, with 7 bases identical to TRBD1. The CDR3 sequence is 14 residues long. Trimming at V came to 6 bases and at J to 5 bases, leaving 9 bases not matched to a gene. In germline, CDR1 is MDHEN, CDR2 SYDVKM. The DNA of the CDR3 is TGTGCCAGCAGCCGATGGAACAGGGGATATGGCTACACCTTC. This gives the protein CASSRWNRGYGYTF.

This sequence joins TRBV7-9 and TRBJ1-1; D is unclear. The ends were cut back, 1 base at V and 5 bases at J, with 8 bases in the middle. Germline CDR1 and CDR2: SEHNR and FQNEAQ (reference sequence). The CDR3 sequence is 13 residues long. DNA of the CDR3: TGTGCCAGCAGCTTAGACAGAAATACTGAAGCTTTCTTT. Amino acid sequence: CASSLDRNTEAFF.

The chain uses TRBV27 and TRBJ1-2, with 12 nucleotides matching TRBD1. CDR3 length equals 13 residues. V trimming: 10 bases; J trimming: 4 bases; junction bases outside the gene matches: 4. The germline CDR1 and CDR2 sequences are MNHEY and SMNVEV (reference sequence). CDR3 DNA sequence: TGTGCCACCAGGGACAGGGGGCTCTATGGCTACACCTTC. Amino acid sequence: CATRDRGLYGYTF.

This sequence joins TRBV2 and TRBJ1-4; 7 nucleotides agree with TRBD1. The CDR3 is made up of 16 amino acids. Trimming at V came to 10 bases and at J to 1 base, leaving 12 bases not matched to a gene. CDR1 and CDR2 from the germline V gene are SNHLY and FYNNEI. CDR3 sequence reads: CAIQELTGVTNEKLFF. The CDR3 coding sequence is TGTGCCATCCAGGAATTAACAGGGGTAACTAATGAAAAACTGTTTTTT.

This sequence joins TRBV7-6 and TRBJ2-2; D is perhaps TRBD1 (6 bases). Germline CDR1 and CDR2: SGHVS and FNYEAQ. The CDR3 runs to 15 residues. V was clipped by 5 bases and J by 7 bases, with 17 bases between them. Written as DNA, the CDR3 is TGTGCCAGCAGCGAAACCGGGACCAGGGGCGGGGAGCTGTTTTTT. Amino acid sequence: CASSETGTRGGELFF.

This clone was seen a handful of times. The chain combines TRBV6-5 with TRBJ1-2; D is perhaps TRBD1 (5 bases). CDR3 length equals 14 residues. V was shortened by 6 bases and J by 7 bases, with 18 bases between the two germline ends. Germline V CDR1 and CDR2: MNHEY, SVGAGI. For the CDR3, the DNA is TGTGCCAGCAGACAGGAACCGAGATTGGGTGGCTACACCTTC. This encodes CASRQEPRLGGYTF.

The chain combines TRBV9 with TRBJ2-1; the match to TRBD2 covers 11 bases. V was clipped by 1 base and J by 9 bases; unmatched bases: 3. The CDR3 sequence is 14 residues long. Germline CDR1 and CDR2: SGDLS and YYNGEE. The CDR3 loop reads CASSVTSGSGEQFF. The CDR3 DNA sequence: TGTGCCAGCAGCGTAACTAGCGGGAGCGGTGAGCAGTTCTTC.

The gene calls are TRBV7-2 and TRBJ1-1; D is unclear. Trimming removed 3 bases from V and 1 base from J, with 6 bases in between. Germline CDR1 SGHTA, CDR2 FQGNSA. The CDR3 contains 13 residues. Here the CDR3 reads CASSFSSNTEAFF. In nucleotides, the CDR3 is TGTGCCAGCAGCTTTAGTTCGAACACTGAAGCTTTCTTT. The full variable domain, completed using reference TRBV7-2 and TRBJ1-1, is GAGVSQSPSNKVTEKGKDVELRCDPISGHTALYWYRQSLGQGLEFLIYFQGNSAPDKSGLPSDRFSAERTGGSVSTLTIQRTQQEDSAVYLCASSFSSNTEAFFGQGTRLTVV.

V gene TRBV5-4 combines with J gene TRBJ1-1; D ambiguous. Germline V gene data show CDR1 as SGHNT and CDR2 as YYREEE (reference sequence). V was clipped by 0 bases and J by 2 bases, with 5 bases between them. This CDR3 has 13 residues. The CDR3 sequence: CASSLEINTEAFF. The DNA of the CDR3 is TGTGCCAGCAGCTTGGAAATAAACACTGAAGCTTTCTTT.

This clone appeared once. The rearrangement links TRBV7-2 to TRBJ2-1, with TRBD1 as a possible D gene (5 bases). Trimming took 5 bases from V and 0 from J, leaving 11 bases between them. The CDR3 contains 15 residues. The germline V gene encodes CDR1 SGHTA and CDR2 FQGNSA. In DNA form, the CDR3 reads TGTGCCAGCAGCCCGGACATCAGCTCCTACAATGAGCAGTTCTTC. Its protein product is CASSPDISSYNEQFF.

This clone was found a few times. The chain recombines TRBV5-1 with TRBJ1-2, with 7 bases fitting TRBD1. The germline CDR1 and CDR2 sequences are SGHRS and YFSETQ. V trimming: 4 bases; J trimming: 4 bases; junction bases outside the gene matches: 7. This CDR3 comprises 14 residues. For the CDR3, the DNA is TGCGCCAGCAGCCCCCTGGGACAGCTCTATGGCTACACCTTC. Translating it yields CASSPLGQLYGYTF.

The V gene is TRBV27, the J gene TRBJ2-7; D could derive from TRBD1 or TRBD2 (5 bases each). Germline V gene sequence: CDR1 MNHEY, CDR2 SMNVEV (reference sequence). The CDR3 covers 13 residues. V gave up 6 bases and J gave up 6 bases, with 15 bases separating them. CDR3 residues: CASRHRLAGEQYF. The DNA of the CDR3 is TGTGCCAGCAGGCACAGGCTAGCAGGCGAGCAGTACTTC.

CDR3 in amino acids: CASSMRGLQPQHF. CDR3 DNA sequence: TGTGCCAGTAGTATGAGGGGGCTTCAGCCCCAGCATTTT. The chain couples TRBV19 to TRBJ1-5; 7 bases match TRBD1. Germline V CDR1 and CDR2: LNHDA, SQIVND (reference sequence). This CDR3 region has 13 residues. The ends lost 3 bases at V and 6 bases at J; junction bases unmatched: 2. Full variable domain (missing parts from reference TRBV19 and TRBJ1-5): DGGITQSPKYLFRKEGQNVTLSCEQNLNHDAMYWYRQDPGQGLRLIYYSQIVNDFQKGDIAEGYSVSREKKESFPLTVTSAQKNPTAFYLCASSMRGLQPQHFGDGTRLSIL.

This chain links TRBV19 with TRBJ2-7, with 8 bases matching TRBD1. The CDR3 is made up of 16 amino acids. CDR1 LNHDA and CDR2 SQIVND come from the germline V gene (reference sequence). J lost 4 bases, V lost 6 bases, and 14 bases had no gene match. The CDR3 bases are TGTGCCAGTAGCCCTCCTCCAGGGGGCCCCGGGTACGAGCAGTACTTC. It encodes CASSPPPGGPGYEQYF. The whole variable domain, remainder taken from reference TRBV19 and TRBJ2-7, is DGGITQSPKYLFRKEGQNVTLSCEQNLNHDAMYWYRQDPGQGLRLIYYSQIVNDFQKGDIAEGYSVSREKKESFPLTVTSAQKNPTAFYLCASSPPPGGPGYEQYFGPGTRLTVT.

DNA of the CDR3: TGTGCCAGCAGCGTATTTGGGGGGGAAGAGACCCAGTACTTC. Protein sequence: CASSVFGGEETQYF. The chain combines TRBV9 with TRBJ2-5; TRBD2 matches 7 bases. J gave up 3 bases and V 1 base, and 3 bases lay outside the gene matches. Germline V gives CDR1 SGDLS, CDR2 YYNGEE. The CDR3 runs 14 residues.

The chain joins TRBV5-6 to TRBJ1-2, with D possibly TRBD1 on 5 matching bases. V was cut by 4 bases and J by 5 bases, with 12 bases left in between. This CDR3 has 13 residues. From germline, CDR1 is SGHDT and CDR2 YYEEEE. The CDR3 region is CASSGDGKYGYTF. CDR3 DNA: TGTGCCAGCAGCGGGGACGGAAAATATGGCTACACCTTC.

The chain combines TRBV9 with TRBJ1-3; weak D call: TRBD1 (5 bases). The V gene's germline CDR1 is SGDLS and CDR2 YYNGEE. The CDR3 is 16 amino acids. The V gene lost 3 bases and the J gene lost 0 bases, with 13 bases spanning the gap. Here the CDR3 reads CASSATGTYSGNTIYF. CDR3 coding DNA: TGTGCCAGCAGCGCTACCGGGACGTACTCTGGAAACACCATATATTTT.

The CDR3 coding sequence is TGTGCCAGCAGCACCTCTAGCGTCGGCTCCTACAATGAGCAGTTCTTC. Translated, it gives CASSTSSVGSYNEQFF. The chain joins TRBV7-9 to TRBJ2-1, with D tentatively TRBD2 (6 bases). Germline CDR1 SEHNR, CDR2 FQNEAQ (reference sequence). The CDR3 contains 16 residues. The germline V and J ends were trimmed by 5 bases and 0 bases, with 14 bases remaining between them.